This TCR beta chain emerged from a study of CD8 T cells in ankylosing spondylitis. Study-wide results and limits: Blood of patients with ankylosing spondylitis appeared to be characterized by a TCR beta motif of eight highly homologous variants. Within peripheral blood, clones linked to disease were CD8+ and relatively rare. In the blood and synovial fluid of reactive arthritis, some motif variants had been previously reported.

Quantitative 5'-RACE with molecular barcodes produced the TCR beta libraries. Each CDR3 protein is one row after TCRdb ran MiXCR on the 5' RACE reads. The sample lists 150,000 to 200,000 distinct CDR3 sequences, approximately 13% seen once, with approximately 10% in the top ten. A note on this clonotype: Its antigen remains unidentified.

Input material: blood, either unsorted or a sorted T cell fraction (not recorded which). The sequence came from a female donor with ankylosing spondylitis or in good health (not recorded which).

The CDR3 nucleotides are TGTGCCAGCAGCTTCGGGCGGAGTCCGGCAGATACGCAGTATTTT. Translated, it gives CASSFGRSPADTQYF. The chain couples TRBV7-2 to TRBJ2-3; D remains ambiguous. The CDR3 totals 15 residues. V was trimmed by 3 bases and J by 4 bases, leaving 14 bases between them. CDR1 and CDR2 (germline): SGHTA, FQGNSA.